The rows below give T cell receptor beta chains drawn from one sample of a study of CD8 T cells in ankylosing spondylitis. TCRdb analysed the 5' RACE reads with MiXCR anew, one entry per CDR3 protein. The table lists 30,000 to 45,000 distinct CDR3 sequences, under 15% of them singletons, with more than 25% in the top ten. Sequenced sample: synovial fluid, either unsorted or a sorted T cell fraction (not recorded which). These TCRs come from a male donor with ankylosing spondylitis. Both conserved end residues are part of each CDR3. The D gene is left open where the match is weak. Only part of the rows carry a size: once, few, many, or a class if the clone is expanded.

>few|TRBJ2-7|TRBV10-3|NA
CAIREEGTYEQYF
TGTGCCATCAGGGAGGAGGGAACCTACGAGCAGTACTTC
>few|TRBJ1-1|TRBV9|NA
CASSPSGPYTEAFF
TGTGCCAGCAGCCCGTCGGGCCCGTACACTGAAGCTTTCTTT
>many|TRBJ2-1|TRBV20-1|TRBD1
CSAYTQGVRDNEQFF
TGCAGTGCTTATACACAGGGGGTTCGGGACAATGAGCAGTTCTTC
>NA|TRBJ1-2|TRBV20-1|NA
CSARASFGDNYGYTF
TGCAGTGCTAGAGCGTCGTTTGGGGATAACTATGGCTACACCTTC
>few|TRBJ1-1|TRBV12-3/TRBV12-4|NA
CASSFFALNTEAFF
TGTGCCAGCAGTTTTTTTGCACTGAACACTGAAGCTTTCTTT
>few|TRBJ2-1|TRBV7-9|NA
CASSPPAYNEQFF
TGTGCCAGCAGCCCTCCGGCCTACAATGAGCAGTTCTTC
>many|TRBJ1-1|TRBV20-1|NA
CSAPGEDSPNTEAFF
TGCAGTGCCCCGGGGGAGGACAGCCCGAACACTGAAGCTTTCTTT
>many|TRBJ2-7|TRBV7-6|NA
CASSLEVSASSYEQYF
TGTGCCAGCAGCTTAGAGGTTAGCGCTAGCTCCTACGAGCAGTACTTC
>NA|TRBJ2-7|TRBV2|NA
CASTATISLYEQYF
TGTGCCAGCACGGCGACTATCAGCCTCTACGAGCAGTACTTC
>NA|TRBJ2-7|TRBV7-9|TRBD1
CASSGTGETSYEQYF
TGTGCCAGCAGCGGGACAGGGGAAACCTCCTACGAGCAGTACTTC
>NA|TRBJ2-7|TRBV11-2|NA
CASSLDPASAYEQYF
TGTGCCAGCAGCTTAGATCCGGCGTCAGCCTACGAGCAGTACTTC
>few|TRBJ2-7|TRBV9|NA
CASSLSTLTSDGAYEQYF
TGTGCCAGCAGCCTCTCCACCCTGACTAGTGATGGGGCCTACGAGCAGTACTTC
>few|TRBJ2-7|TRBV28|TRBD1
CASSYLGQGGEQYF
TGTGCCAGCAGTTACCTGGGACAGGGAGGGGAGCAGTACTTC
>NA|TRBJ2-3|TRBV4-2|TRBD2
CASSQGVAGGPDTQYF
TGTGCCAGCAGCCAAGGGGTAGCGGGGGGGCCAGATACGCAGTATTTT
>few|TRBJ2-3|TRBV24-1|NA
CATSDSVGAWGLRTDTQYF
TGTGCCACCAGTGATTCCGTGGGGGCATGGGGGTTACGGACAGATACGCAGTATTTT
>few|TRBJ2-1|TRBV5-5|NA
CASSLVPGVRYNEQFF
TGTGCCAGCAGCTTGGTGCCGGGTGTCCGGTACAATGAGCAGTTCTTC
>many|TRBJ1-4|TRBV7-2|NA
CASSLGMGPNEKLFF
TGTGCCAGCAGCTTAGGAATGGGTCCTAATGAAAAACTGTTTTTT
>medium-sized|TRBJ1-3|TRBV4-2|NA
CASSQMRTSGFGNTIYF
TGTGCCAGCAGCCAAATGCGGACATCCGGCTTTGGAAACACCATATATTTT
>NA|TRBJ2-4|TRBV2|TRBD1
CASSEATGEGKNIQYF
TGTGCCAGCAGTGAAGCGACAGGGGAAGGCAAAAACATTCAGTACTTC
>NA|TRBJ2-2|TRBV5-6|NA
CASSELRSTGELFF
TGTGCCAGCAGCGAATTGCGGTCCACCGGGGAGCTGTTTTTT
>NA|TRBJ1-1|TRBV6-1|TRBD1
CASSGGQGGNTEAFF
TGTGCCAGCAGTGGGGGACAGGGAGGGAACACTGAAGCTTTCTTT
>few|TRBJ2-7|TRBV6-1|NA
CAFWTVKGEQYF
TGTGCCTTCTGGACGGTGAAGGGCGAGCAGTACTTC
>many|TRBJ2-1|TRBV20-1|TRBD2
CSAPSSSGRKSYNEQFF
TGCAGTGCTCCCTCCTCTAGCGGGAGAAAATCCTACAATGAGCAGTTCTTC
>few|TRBJ1-3|TRBV25-1|NA
CASSELGGSLKDTIYF
TGTGCCAGCAGTGAATTGGGGGGATCCCTTAAGGACACCATATATTTT
>many|TRBJ1-1|TRBV12-3/TRBV12-4|NA
CATRGQYTEAFF
TGTGCCACCCGCGGGCAGTACACTGAAGCTTTCTTT
>NA|TRBJ2-7|TRBV4-2|TRBD2
CASSQVWWGSGGDEQYF
TGTGCCAGCAGCCAAGTTTGGTGGGGTAGCGGGGGTGACGAGCAGTACTTC
>few|TRBJ2-2|TRBV28|NA
CASSLPGGELFF
TGTGCCAGCAGCCTACCGGGGGGGGAGCTGTTTTTT
>few|TRBJ2-2|TRBV27|NA
CASSLGNTGELFF
TGTGCCAGCAGTTTGGGGAACACCGGGGAGCTGTTTTTT
>few|TRBJ2-1|TRBV6-2/TRBV6-3|TRBD2
CASKRPLAGGGNEQFF
TGTGCCAGCAAAAGACCCCTAGCGGGGGGAGGCAATGAGCAGTTCTTC